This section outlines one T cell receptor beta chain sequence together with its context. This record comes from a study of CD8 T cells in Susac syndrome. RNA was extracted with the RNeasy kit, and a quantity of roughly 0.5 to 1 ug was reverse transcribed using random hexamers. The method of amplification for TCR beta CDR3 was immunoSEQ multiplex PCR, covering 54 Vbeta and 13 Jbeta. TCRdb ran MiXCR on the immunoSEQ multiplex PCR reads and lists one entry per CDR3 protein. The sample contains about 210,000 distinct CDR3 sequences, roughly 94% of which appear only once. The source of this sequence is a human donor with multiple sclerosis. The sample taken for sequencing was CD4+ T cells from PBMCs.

Written as DNA, the CDR3 is TGTGCCAGCAGCCGGGGCAGGGCGAACACTGAAGCTTTCTTT. This sequence encodes CASSRGRANTEAFF. The chain recombines TRBV7-9 with TRBJ1-1; the D gene is possibly TRBD1 (5 bases). The germline gives CDR1 SEHNR, CDR2 FQNEAQ (reference sequence). The CDR3 length is 14 residues. Trimming removed 5 bases at V and 1 base at J, with 11 bases between. Supplemented by reference TRBV7-9 and TRBJ1-1, the full variable domain reads DTGVSQNPRHKITKRGQNVTFRCDPISEHNRLYWYRQTLGQGPEFLTYFQNEAQLEKSRLLSDRFSAERPKGSFSTLEIQRTEQGDSAMYLCASSRGRANTEAFFGQGTRLTVV.